The 22 T cell receptor beta chains below all came from one sample that was sequenced in a study of naive and memory T cell subsets. Both TRBC1 and TRBC2 were covered by a beta constant-region primer of two equimolar oligonucleotides. TCRdb fed the UMI-ligation and nested PCR reads into MiXCR, producing one record per CDR3 protein. The data contain 130,000 to 150,000 distinct CDR3 sequences, about 15% of them seen just once; the ten biggest clones take up around 0.14%. The sequenced sample consisted of naive CD4+ T cells from blood. The receptor source for this set is a human donor in good health.

This rearrangement joins TRBV3-1 to TRBJ2-5; maybe TRBD2 (5 bases). Germline loops: CDR1 LGHDT, CDR2 YNNKEL (reference sequence). The germline V and J ends were trimmed by 0 bases and 5 bases, with 13 bases remaining between them. CDR3 length equals 15 residues. DNA of the CDR3: TGTGCCAGCAGCCAAGACGCGAGTAAGCGGGAGACCCAGTACTTC. This sequence encodes CASSQDASKRETQYF.

This clonotype has only a few counts. The chain joins TRBV10-3 to TRBJ2-3; no clear D. The germline gives CDR1 ENHRY, CDR2 SYGVKD. CDR3 length: 15 residues. Trimming removed 7 bases from V and 1 base from J, with 15 bases in between. This chain's CDR3 is CAINRRSDGTDTQYF. Written as DNA, the CDR3 is TGTGCCATCAATCGACGTTCCGATGGCACAGATACGCAGTATTTT.

This clonotype was observed a few times. This sequence joins TRBV5-1 and TRBJ2-5, with 9 positions matching TRBD2. V lost 4 bases to trimming and J lost 4 bases; unmatched junction nucleotides: 5. CDR3 size: 14 residues. Germline V gene data show CDR1 as SGHRS and CDR2 as YFSETQ. As DNA, the CDR3 is TGCGCCAGCAGCGCCGGGACTAGCTTAGAGACCCAGTACTTC. Translated: CASSAGTSLETQYF.

This clonotype showed up many times. The chain couples TRBV7-9 to TRBJ2-7; 8 bases align to TRBD1. The germline CDR1 and CDR2 sequences are SEHNR and FQNEAQ (reference sequence). The CDR3 spans 15 residues. With 4 bases clipped from V and 4 bases from J, the junction kept 9 bases outside the gene matches. CDR3 nucleotides: TGTGCCAGCAGCTCACCTAACAGGGGGGCGTACGAGCAGTACTTC. Amino acid sequence: CASSSPNRGAYEQYF.

This clonotype was recorded many times. This sequence joins TRBV5-4 and TRBJ2-3; the D gene is possibly TRBD2 (5 bases). V lost 4 bases and J lost 3, with 6 bases in between. Per the germline V gene, CDR1 is SGHNT and CDR2 is YYREEE (reference sequence). The CDR3 spans 12 residues. Here the CDR3 reads CASSGGTDTQYF. CDR3 coding DNA: TGTGCCAGCAGCGGCGGGACAGATACGCAGTATTTT. The complete variable domain, with remaining parts taken from reference TRBV5-4 and TRBJ2-3, reads ETGVTQSPTHLIKTRGQQVTLRCSSQSGHNTVSWYQQALGQGPQFIFQYYREEENGRGNFPPRFSGLQFPNYSSELNVNALELDDSALYLCASSGGTDTQYFGPGTRLTVL.

This clonotype was picked up a small number of times. The genes are TRBV6-5 and TRBJ2-3, with TRBD1 matching 7 bases. The CDR3 runs to 14 residues. V was pared by 5 bases and J by 2 bases, with 4 bases of the junction left unmatched. The V gene's germline CDR1 is MNHEY and CDR2 SVGAGI. CDR3 coding DNA: TGTGCCAGCAGTAGACAGGGTTACACAGATACGCAGTATTTT. It codes for CASSRQGYTDTQYF.

The chain recombines TRBV9 with TRBJ1-1; D ambiguous. Germline V gene sequence: CDR1 SGDLS, CDR2 YYNGEE. V lost 0 bases and J lost 1, with 7 bases in between. CDR3 length equals 14 residues. The CDR3 reads CASSVVPGNTEAFF. Written as DNA, the CDR3 is TGTGCCAGCAGCGTAGTTCCGGGGAACACTGAAGCTTTCTTT.

The genes are TRBV4-2 and TRBJ2-3, with 8 bases identical to TRBD2. The CDR3 spans 15 residues. V shed 1 base, J shed 1 base, and the junction held 1 base outside the gene matches. Germline V gene lookup returns CDR1 LGHNA and CDR2 YNFKEQ. DNA of the CDR3: TGTGCCAGCAGCCAAGGGACTAGCCGCACAGATACGCAGTATTTT. Its translation: CASSQGTSRTDTQYF.

The chain has TRBV5-1 and TRBJ1-2; D remains unclear. The V and J ends lost 0 bases and 5 bases respectively, with 8 bases between them. CDR1 is SGHRS and CDR2 is YFSETQ in the germline V gene. CDR3 size: 13 residues. CDR3 sequence: CASSLDGAYGYTF. The CDR3 DNA follows: TGCGCCAGCAGCTTGGACGGTGCTTATGGCTACACCTTC.

This chain links TRBV5-1 with TRBJ2-7; D is ambiguous. CDR3 length: 13 amino acids. The ends were cut back, 0 bases at V and 13 bases at J, with 17 bases in the middle. Germline V gives CDR1 SGHRS, CDR2 YFSETQ. CDR3 coding DNA: TGCGCCAGCAGCTTGGGACGAGGAGATTTTCTTTACTTC. Translated: CASSLGRGDFLYF.

V and J are TRBV6-2 or TRBV6-3 and TRBJ2-1; TRBD2 agrees at 10 bases. V was pared by 6 bases and J by 4 bases, with 9 bases of the junction left unmatched. The CDR3 consists of 16 residues. From germline, CDR1 is MNHEY and CDR2 SVGEGT. CDR3 in amino acids: CASSPLSGRGYNEQFF. In DNA form, the CDR3 reads TGTGCCAGCAGCCCCCTCAGCGGGAGGGGTTACAATGAGCAGTTCTTC.

This clonotype was detected a few times. This chain connects TRBV7-2 to TRBJ2-3, with D maybe TRBD1 (5 bases). The CDR3 extends over 16 amino acids. Germline V gives CDR1 SGHTA, CDR2 FQGNSA. Between the trimmed V and J ends, which lost 5 bases and 1 base, there was a span of 16 bases. The CDR3 DNA sequence: TGTGCCAGCAGCCCCTTCTTCCTAGGGGGCACAGATACGCAGTATTTT. This translates into CASSPFFLGGTDTQYF.

The sample holds a few counts of this clonotype. The chain has TRBV5-1 and TRBJ2-3; D is unresolved. There are 14 residues in the CDR3. Trimming pared 7 bases from V and 0 bases from J, leaving 12 bases between. Germline assignment: CDR1 SGHRS and CDR2 YFSETQ. The CDR3 spells CASSAQTSTDTQYF. The CDR3 nucleotides are TGCGCCAGCTCCGCCCAGACCAGCACAGATACGCAGTATTTT. Using reference TRBV5-1 and TRBJ2-3 for the parts outside the CDR3, the full variable domain is KAGVTQTPRYLIKTRGQQVTLSCSPISGHRSVSWYQQTPGQGLQFLFEYFSETQRNKGNFPGRFSGRQFSNSRSEMNVSTLELGDSALYLCASSAQTSTDTQYFGPGTRLTVL.

The rearrangement links TRBV7-8 to TRBJ1-5; weak D call: TRBD1 (5 bases). Germline-derived CDR1 and CDR2 are SGHVS and FQNEAQ. This CDR3 spans 21 amino acids. V dropped 2 bases and J dropped 0 bases, with 26 bases sitting between them. CDR3 DNA: TGTGCCAGCAGCTTACGGAGTAGGGGCGCTGGCCAAAGGGATAGCAATCAGCCCCAGCATTTT. Its translation: CASSLRSRGAGQRDSNQPQHF.

There are a few counts of this clonotype. This chain links TRBV3-1 with TRBJ2-1; D remains unclear. Trimming left V 1 base short and J 4 bases short, with 8 bases between. The CDR3 spans 14 residues. From germline, CDR1 is LGHDT and CDR2 YNNKEL (reference sequence). CDR3 in amino acids: CASSQAVLYNEQFF. CDR3 nucleotides: TGTGCCAGCAGCCAAGCGGTTCTTTACAATGAGCAGTTCTTC.

The chain joins TRBV28 to TRBJ2-3; tentative D call: TRBD2 (6 bases). The V gene lost 6 bases and the J gene lost 2 bases, with 12 bases spanning the gap. The germline gives CDR1 MDHEN, CDR2 SYDVKM. This CDR3 contains 14 residues. The CDR3 is CASSGGTHTDTQYF. The CDR3 DNA reads TGTGCCAGCAGCGGCGGGACTCACACAGATACGCAGTATTTT.

This chain joins TRBV6-4 and TRBJ2-3, with 7 bases that match TRBD1. J lost 4 bases, V lost 7 bases, and 8 bases had no gene match. The CDR3 length is 14 residues. The germline V gene encodes CDR1 MRHNA and CDR2 SNTAGT. CDR3 loop: CASKRFGTADTQYF. The DNA of the CDR3 is TGTGCCAGCAAGAGGTTTGGGACAGCAGATACGCAGTATTTT.

The chain couples TRBV29-1 to TRBJ2-2; no reliable D call. Germline lookup yields CDR1 SQVTM and CDR2 ANQGSEA. Trimming cost V 4 bases and J 5 bases, with 5 bases left between them. This CDR3 comprises 11 residues. CDR3 sequence: CSVVGTGELFF. The CDR3, as DNA: TGCAGCGTTGTGGGGACCGGGGAGCTGTTTTTT.

This clonotype was detected only a few times. V usage is TRBV11-2 and J usage is TRBJ2-3; 9 positions match TRBD2. Trimming took 3 bases from V and 0 from J; bases not matched to a gene: 13. The length of the CDR3 is 19 residues. The germline CDR1 and CDR2 sequences are SGHAT and FQNNGV. The CDR3 sequence is CASSFPLLTSGASTDTQYF. The CDR3 nucleotides are TGTGCCAGCAGCTTTCCCCTCTTGACTAGCGGAGCCAGCACAGATACGCAGTATTTT.

The chain has TRBV20-1 and TRBJ2-1; 9 bases are shared with TRBD2. The V gene's germline CDR1 is DFQATT and CDR2 SNEGSKA (reference sequence). This CDR3 is 14 amino acids long. Trimming took 3 bases from V and 9 from J; bases not matched to a gene: 9. For the CDR3, the DNA is TGCAGTGCTAGCTCCGGGACTAGCCCTCCTGAGCAGTTCTTC. Amino acid sequence: CSASSGTSPPEQFF.

This clonotype came up a few times. V and J are TRBV20-1 and TRBJ1-1, with D possibly TRBD1 on 5 matching bases. The V gene's germline CDR1 is DFQATT and CDR2 SNEGSKA (reference sequence). This CDR3 is 15 amino acids long. Trimming pared 0 bases from V and 4 bases from J, leaving 15 bases between. The CDR3 spells CSARDSFQGRTEAFF. The CDR3 DNA reads as TGCAGTGCTAGAGATTCTTTTCAGGGCCGCACTGAAGCTTTCTTT.

This clonotype came up once. At one boundary the junction diverges from the germline segment, which might be a read error. This chain uses TRBV10-3 with TRBJ1-6; D might be TRBD1 (6 bases). Germline loops: CDR1 ENHRY, CDR2 SYGVKD. There are 15 residues in the CDR3. Here the CDR3 reads CAISPEGDRQSPLNF. CDR3 DNA: TGTGCCATCAGCCCGGAAGGAGACAGGCAATCACCCCTCAACTTT.